This is a list of T cell receptor beta chains from one sample in a study of identical twins. TCRdb passed the 5' RACE reads through MiXCR, listing each CDR3 protein once. The table has 1.5 million to 2 million distinct CDR3 sequences, more than 30% seen once. Source material: cord blood. The receptors stem from a newborn girl in good health. CDR3s include the opening cysteine and the closing phenylalanine or tryptophan.

V: TRBV9; length: 15; J: TRBJ1-1; CDR3: CASSSPDSSNTEAFF
V: TRBV29-1; length: 17; J: TRBJ2-7; CDR3: CSVDLQSNRGYWDEQYF
V: TRBV28; length: 16; J: TRBJ2-7; CDR3: CASSLQRRDRALEQYF
V: TRBV27; length: 16; J: TRBJ2-3; CDR3: CASSFSSVLGPDTQYF
V: TRBV25-1; length: 15; J: TRBJ1-1; CDR3: CASSDLEVLNTEAFF
V: TRBV7-9; length: 13; J: TRBJ2-1; CDR3: CASSLAAGNEQFF
V: TRBV5-1; length: 15; J: TRBJ2-1; CDR3: CASSSRTGGGNEQFF
V: TRBV7-2; length: 20; J: TRBJ1-1; CDR3: CASSLARVHAGGRGNTEAFF
V: TRBV12-3/TRBV12-4; length: 18; J: TRBJ2-4; CDR3: CASSFGAGRGLAKNIQYF
V: TRBV11-2; length: 21; J: TRBJ2-7; CDR3: CASSSPLPGLAGWFTTYEQYF
V: TRBV27; length: 13; J: TRBJ2-1; CDR3: CASSSGGLGEQFF
V: TRBV12-5; length: 12; J: TRBJ2-5; CDR3: CASAPLGVEQYF
V: TRBV10-3; length: 13; J: -; CDR3: CAITGQGEHEQYF
V: TRBV11-2; length: 14; J: TRBJ1-1; CDR3: CATKLGSGGTEAFF
V: TRBV7-9; length: 15; J: TRBJ1-4; CDR3: CASTSTGNSNEKLFF
V: TRBV5-1; length: 17; J: TRBJ2-1; CDR3: CASSFALLAGAYNEQFF
V: TRBV5-1; length: 15; J: TRBJ2-5; CDR3: CASSLSLPNLETQYF
V: TRBV20-1; length: 13; J: TRBJ2-3; CDR3: CSAFPTSTDTQYF
V: TRBV27; length: 17; J: TRBJ2-1; CDR3: CASSSGSLGLLNNEQFF
V: TRBV2; length: 15; J: TRBJ1-2; CDR3: CASSENPGTGYGYTF
V: TRBV29-1; length: 13; J: TRBJ1-2; CDR3: CSVDDSGTMFYTF
V: TRBV6-1; length: 15; J: TRBJ1-5; CDR3: CASRHSRTGEKPQHF
V: TRBV5-6; length: 14; J: TRBJ2-1; CDR3: CASSLYPTRDEQFF
V: TRBV27; length: 14; J: TRBJ2-3; CDR3: CASSWGQGTDTQYF
V: TRBV20-1; length: 18; J: TRBJ2-3; CDR3: CSARRWASGRKSTDTQYF
V: TRBV7-2; length: 16; J: TRBJ2-1; CDR3: CASSPIEGHSYNEQFF
V: TRBV10-3; length: 14; J: TRBJ1-2; CDR3: CAISGSSESSGYTF
V: TRBV4-2; length: 17; J: TRBJ2-3; CDR3: CASSQGVRGGATDTQYF
V: TRBV24-1; length: 16; J: TRBJ2-1; CDR3: CATSDLPGGPHNEQFF
V: TRBV12-3/TRBV12-4; length: 13; J: TRBJ2-7; CDR3: CASTRRGGYEQYF
V: TRBV6-1; length: 15; J: TRBJ2-3; CDR3: CASSEPWTGTDTQYF
V: TRBV20-1; length: 14; J: TRBJ1-1; CDR3: CSARASSGGTEAFF
V: TRBV2; length: 13; J: TRBJ2-1; CDR3: CASSEIRDNEQFF
V: TRBV12-3/TRBV12-4; length: 13; J: -; CDR3: CASSPDRAPEQYF
V: TRBV7-2; length: 16; J: TRBJ2-6; CDR3: CASSPRQTSGANVLTF
V: TRBV27; length: 14; J: TRBJ2-7; CDR3: CASSLRGGLYEQYF
V: TRBV18; length: 18; J: TRBJ2-6; CDR3: CASSPIGTSGRKANVLTF
V: TRBV6-5; length: 13; J: TRBJ2-5; CDR3: CASSYRFGETQYF
V: TRBV10-1; length: 13; J: TRBJ2-7; CDR3: CASRGSFGDEQYF
V: TRBV20-1; length: 13; J: TRBJ1-2; CDR3: CSAWNRADYGYTF
V: TRBV27; length: 13; J: TRBJ2-7; CDR3: CASVGGNEYEQYF
V: TRBV5-1; length: 18; J: TRBJ2-3; CDR3: CASSLLAGGPYSTDTQYF
V: TRBV7-6; length: 16; J: TRBJ1-4; CDR3: CASSLSGTIFNEKLFF
V: TRBV5-1; length: 15; J: TRBJ2-7; CDR3: CASSSTGSSSYEQYF
V: TRBV20-1; length: 14; J: TRBJ2-7; CDR3: CSAPNPGRFYEQYF
V: TRBV10-3; length: 16; J: TRBJ2-3; CDR3: CAISGSSVRRTDTQYF
V: TRBV27; length: 18; J: TRBJ2-7; CDR3: CASSFLGVAGGSYYEQYF
V: TRBV5-1; length: 12; J: TRBJ2-1; CDR3: CASSVRAGERFF
V: TRBV5-1; length: 13; J: TRBJ2-1; CDR3: CASSSTGAFEQFF
V: TRBV10-3; length: 11; J: TRBJ2-7; CDR3: CAVNGPYEQYF
V: TRBV4-2; length: 16; J: TRBJ2-7; CDR3: CASSLPPGITHNEQYF